The T cell receptor (beta chain) under discussion was sequenced for a study of identical twins (dated by TCRdb to 2016 to 2017). Background for the entire study: To test whether fetal clonotypes persist, this study deep-sequenced TCR alpha and beta repertoires from monozygotic twins, from unrelated adults of various ages, and from cord blood. To rule out contamination, replicate twin experiments were performed at different times with different library preparation protocols.

CDR1 and CDR2 (SGDLS, YYNGEE) derive from the germline V gene. The CDR3 starts with the cysteine, ends with the phenylalanine, and has 15 residues. Solely the CDR3 DNA is kept, with 45 bases framed from the first base. V is reduced by 0 bases and J by 6 bases, leaving a spacing of 15 bases between them. Library prep was done by 5' RACE. Sequencing was carried out with an Illumina HiSeq 2000. Template switching added a universal primer binding site, and the final cDNA carried a unique molecular identifier that allowed TCR cDNA molecules to be counted accurately. First-strand cDNA for TCR alpha and beta chains was synthesized from specific primers in the conserved constant-segment region. To control for contamination, every cDNA library carried two barcodes: a SMART-Mk sample barcode plus Illumina barcodes. TruSeq adapter sequences, together with Illumina sample barcodes, were added in two successive PCR steps. The TCR alpha and beta cDNA libraries were sequenced on the Illumina HiSeq platform using custom primers. Per the original workflow: MiGEC was used to process raw reads and extract unique molecular identifiers, and MiXCR was used to find CDR3 positions. Recombination models were inferred per individual with the repgenHMM and IGoR tools using an EM algorithm. The tcR package in R was used for shared clonotype analysis, with sharing normalized by the product of cloneset sizes. Out-of-frame nonproductive sequences were analyzed to study raw recombination free of thymic and clonal selection effects. The raw public data were reprocessed by TCRdb itself: fastp quality trimming at Q25, MiXCR clonotype calling, in-frame beta chains only. Here each entry gathers all rows of one CDR3 protein and keeps the most common genes and DNA. The authors' filters were not applied to this entry. Present in this sample are about 210,000 distinct CDR3 sequences, roughly 10% of which were seen just once. 5.1% of the sample lies in the top ten.

Every donor in the study was a healthy Caucasian. Miltenyi CD45RO+ enrichment and human naive T-cell isolation kits were used to isolate memory (CD45RO+) and naive T cells from PBMC. Study-wide findings and limitations: Invariant T cells such as MAIT and iNKT could partly confound zero-insertion analyses, although diverse VJ usage argued against such confounding for most clonotypes. In monozygotic twins, out-of-frame TCR alpha sharing was systematically underestimated by recombination models, although the models agreed with sharing between unrelated individuals. Abundant cord blood beta clonotypes carried fewer insertions; young adult naive repertoires showed a weaker similar trend, while memory repertoires showed none. Because the same donors could not be followed over many years, the conclusions depended on cross-sectional statistical analysis. Compared with coincidental sharing between unrelated individuals, out-of-frame TCR alpha sequences shared between twins had an excess of sequences with low generation probability. A weaker excess of twin sharing was found in beta out-of-frame sequences because the signal-to-noise ratio was lowered by fewer shared sequences.

This clonotype was seen at least ten times. The target of this receptor is not known. No much larger clone is present one base from it, and per-base qualities are unavailable. Sequences were obtained from memory (CD45RO+) T cells sorted from blood. According to the study, the label for this sample's cell subset or site signals: CD45RO+ enriched T cells. The sequence is built from TRBV9 and TRBJ1-1; D gene: possibly TRBD1, on 6 matching bases. The clonotype comes from a woman between 18 and 29 years old in good health. The CDR3: CASSVGGGLVAEAFF. The DNA sequence is as follows: TGTGCCAGCAGCGTAGGCGGGGGGCTGGTGGCTGAAGCTTTCTTT.